The T cell receptor beta chain under discussion was sequenced for a study of shared clonotypes between healthy human individuals. General study findings and limits: Naive subsets, compared against memory subsets, generally had larger estimated richness values.

Sequencing was performed with immunoSEQ multiplex PCR; in TCRdb, only in-frame clones are kept and a portion is missing. The sample includes roughly 1.5 million clones, 98% of them seen just once. Comment on this clone: Its antigen remains unknown. Other DNA sequences in this specimen translate into the identical CDR3.

The CDR3 has 13 amino acids. Germline CDR1 is LNHDA and CDR2 is SQIVND (reference sequence). Trimming cost V 3 bases and J 2 bases, with 7 bases left between them. The receptor comes from a man under 40 in good health. The chain is built from TRBV19 and TRBJ1-2; tentative D call: TRBD1 (5 bases). Sequenced input: naive CD4+ T cells sorted from blood. Subset noted: CD45RA+ positively selected. CDR3 coding DNA: TGTGCCAGTAGTATCCGGGACAACTATGGCTACACCTTC. Its protein product is CASSIRDNYGYTF.